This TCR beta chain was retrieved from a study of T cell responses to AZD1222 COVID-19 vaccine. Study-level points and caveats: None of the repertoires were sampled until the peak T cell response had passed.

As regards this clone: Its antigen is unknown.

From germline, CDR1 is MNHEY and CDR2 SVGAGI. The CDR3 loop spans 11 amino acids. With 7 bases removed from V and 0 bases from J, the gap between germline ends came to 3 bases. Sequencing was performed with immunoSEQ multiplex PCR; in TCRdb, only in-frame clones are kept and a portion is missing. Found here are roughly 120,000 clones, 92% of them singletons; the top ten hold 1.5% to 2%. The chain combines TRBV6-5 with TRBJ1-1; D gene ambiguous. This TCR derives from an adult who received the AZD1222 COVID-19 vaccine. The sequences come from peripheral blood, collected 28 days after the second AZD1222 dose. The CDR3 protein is CASTLNTEAFF. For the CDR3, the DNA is TGTGCCAGCACACTGAACACTGAAGCTTTCTTT.